Each of the 16 T cell receptor beta chains below was sequenced from the same sample in a study of blood T cell repertoires in COVID-19. TCRdb's table, derived via immunoSEQ multiplex PCR, lists solely in-frame clones and lacks some. The sample lists about 310,000 clones, 90% seen once, with around 1% in the top ten. Sequencing was done on a sample of peripheral blood. The origin of the receptors is a woman in her 40s with COVID-19, enrolled during active disease.

The gene calls are TRBV7-2 and TRBJ2-7; 11 bases fit TRBD2. CDR3 length equals 16 residues. V dropped 1 base and J dropped 4; count of bases not matched to a gene: 6. Per the germline V gene, CDR1 is SGHTA and CDR2 is FQGNSA. The DNA of the CDR3 is TGTGCCAGCAGCTTAGTAGCGGGAGGGCTGAGGTACGAGCAGTACTTC. It is translated as CASSLVAGGLRYEQYF. Supplemented by reference TRBV7-2 and TRBJ2-7, the full variable domain reads GAGVSQSPSNKVTEKGKDVELRCDPISGHTALYWYRQSLGQGLEFLIYFQGNSAPDKSGLPSDRFSAERTGGSVSTLTIQRTQQEDSAVYLCASSLVAGGLRYEQYFGPGTRLTVT.

This clone appeared a single time. The V and J genes are TRBV29-1 and TRBJ1-1; the D is unclear. Germline loops: CDR1 SQVTM, CDR2 ANQGSEA. This CDR3 has 12 residues. V was shortened by 6 bases and J by 5 bases, with 13 bases between the two germline ends. For the CDR3, the DNA is TGCAGCGTGAATGAGCCAGGAACTGAAGCTTTCTTT. This translates into CSVNEPGTEAFF.

The genes are TRBV27 and TRBJ1-2, with 7 bases identical to TRBD1. Germline V gives CDR1 MNHEY, CDR2 SMNVEV (reference sequence). V shed 5 bases and J 2 bases; nucleotides not matched to a gene: 8. The CDR3 has 15 amino acids. The CDR3 loop reads CASSQATGWNYGYTF. The CDR3 coding sequence is TGTGCCAGCAGTCAGGCGACAGGGTGGAACTATGGCTACACCTTC.

The genes are TRBV19 and TRBJ1-5; D ambiguous. From germline, CDR1 is LNHDA and CDR2 SQIVND (reference sequence). CDR3 length equals 15 residues. V lost 9 bases, J lost 2 bases, and 17 bases lay in between. Here the CDR3 DNA reads TGTGCCAGCACCAATACTCCGCGAGGCAATCAGCCCCAGCATTTT. Residues: CASTNTPRGNQPQHF.

The CDR3 protein is CASSLNSGGNSPLHF. For the CDR3, the DNA is TGTGCCAGCAGCTTAAATTCAGGGGGAAATTCACCCCTCCACTTT. The chain couples TRBV7-2 to TRBJ1-6, with 7 bases fitting TRBD1. V trimming: 2 bases; J trimming: 7 bases; junction bases outside the gene matches: 5. CDR3 length: 15 residues. The germline gives CDR1 SGHTA, CDR2 FQGNSA.

The chain links TRBV9 to TRBJ2-1; 12 nucleotides match TRBD2. The germline V gene encodes CDR1 SGDLS and CDR2 YYNGEE. The V gene end was trimmed by 4 bases and the J gene end by 6 bases; junction bases not matched to a gene: 5. This CDR3 region has 15 residues. CDR3 in amino acids: CASSPTSGRGNEQFF. The CDR3 DNA reads TGTGCCAGCAGCCCGACTAGCGGGAGAGGCAATGAGCAGTTCTTC.

The V and J genes are TRBV2 and TRBJ1-6, with D hard to call. The CDR3 covers 15 residues. Germline CDR1 SNHLY, CDR2 FYNNEI. Trimming left V 4 bases short and J 9 bases short, with 16 bases between. The CDR3 nucleotides read TGTGCCAGCAGTGGCAGCGAAAAATTCTTTTCACCCCTCCACTTT. This codes for CASSGSEKFFSPLHF.

V gene TRBV29-1 combines with J gene TRBJ1-3; D unclear. From germline, CDR1 is SQVTM and CDR2 ANQGSEA. V gave up 5 bases and J gave up 4 bases, with 9 bases separating them. The CDR3 spans 12 residues. The CDR3 DNA reads TGCAGCGTTCGTGAGGTCGGAAACACCATATATTTT. Translation gives CSVREVGNTIYF.

The chain's CDR3 is CASNNRGESEAFF. CDR3 in DNA: TGTGCCAGCAACAACCGTGGGGAGTCTGAAGCTTTCTTT. The chain combines TRBV4-2 with TRBJ1-1; D not certain. Germline CDR1 is LGHNA and CDR2 is YNFKEQ. V shed 7 bases and J shed 6 bases, with 15 bases lying between them. This CDR3 comprises 13 residues.

This sequence joins TRBV28 and TRBJ2-7, with unresolved D. Germline values: CDR1 MDHEN, CDR2 SYDVKM. Deletions cut 2 bases from V and 0 bases from J, with 8 bases between. This CDR3 spans 14 amino acids. The CDR3 sequence: CASSLVRSSYEQYF. The CDR3 bases are TGTGCCAGCAGTTTAGTGCGGAGCTCCTACGAGCAGTACTTC.

The chain couples TRBV5-4 to TRBJ2-7; TRBD2 aligns across 10 bases. J gave up 6 bases and V 0 bases, and 6 bases lay outside the gene matches. The CDR3 loop spans 15 amino acids. The germline gives CDR1 SGHNT, CDR2 YYREEE (reference sequence). The CDR3 reads CASSLALAGVSEQYF. CDR3 DNA: TGTGCCAGCAGCTTGGCCCTAGCGGGAGTCAGCGAGCAGTACTTC.

V and J are TRBV18 and TRBJ2-7; 9 positions agree with TRBD2. Germline values: CDR1 KGHSH, CDR2 LQKENI. With 2 bases clipped from V and 1 base from J, the junction kept 9 bases outside the gene matches. The CDR3 is made up of 17 amino acids. CDR3 sequence: CASSPIVASGVSYEQYF. Here the CDR3 DNA reads TGTGCCAGCTCACCAATTGTAGCTAGCGGGGTTTCCTACGAGCAGTACTTC.

V and J are TRBV7-9 and TRBJ1-1; possibly TRBD1 for D (5 bases). The germline V and J ends were trimmed by 3 bases and 4 bases, with 9 bases remaining between them. The CDR3 contains 13 residues. Germline loops: CDR1 SEHNR, CDR2 FQNEAQ (reference sequence). The CDR3 DNA sequence: TGTGCCAGCAGCTTGCAGGGTACCACTGAAGCTTTCTTT. It encodes CASSLQGTTEAFF.

The chain employs TRBV7-8 and TRBJ1-2, with 7 bases fitting TRBD1. In germline, CDR1 is SGHVS, CDR2 FQNEAQ. The trim removed 5 bases at V and 3 bases at J, leaving 15 bases unmatched. This CDR3 is built from 17 residues. The CDR3 sequence is CASSRFAPGGEDYGYTF. DNA of the CDR3: TGTGCCAGCAGCCGCTTTGCCCCAGGGGGAGAGGACTATGGCTACACCTTC. Looking up the rest from reference TRBV7-8 and TRBJ1-2 gives the full variable domain: GAGVSQSPRYKVAKRGQDVALRCDPISGHVSLFWYQQALGQGPEFLTYFQNEAQLDKSGLPSDRFFAERPEGSVSTLKIQRTQQEDSAVYLCASSRFAPGGEDYGYTFGSGTRLTVV.

This sequence joins TRBV28 and TRBJ1-2, with TRBD1 matching over 9 bases. Germline CDR1 and CDR2: MDHEN and SYDVKM. This CDR3 region has 14 residues. V gave up 5 bases and J gave up 3 bases; unmatched junction bases: 4. The CDR3 sequence: CASSPRDRDYGYTF. DNA of the CDR3: TGTGCCAGCAGTCCCCGGGACAGGGACTATGGCTACACCTTC.

The chain carries TRBV28 and TRBJ1-2; TRBD1 matches at 9 bases. Trimming at V came to 7 bases and at J to 4 bases, leaving 10 bases not matched to a gene. Germline V gene sequence: CDR1 MDHEN, CDR2 SYDVKM. The CDR3 has 15 amino acids. CDR3 region: CASTFPGTGTYGYTF. CDR3 nucleotide sequence: TGTGCCAGCACCTTCCCCGGGACAGGGACCTATGGCTACACCTTC.